These 23 T cell receptor beta chains originate from one sample sequenced in a study of blood T cell repertoires in COVID-19. Sequencing was performed with immunoSEQ multiplex PCR; in TCRdb, only in-frame clones are kept and a portion is missing. The sample has 65,000 to 75,000 clones, approximately 78% seen once. Sequencing used peripheral blood. Receptors were obtained from a human donor in a cohort sampled during active COVID-19.

The chain joins TRBV9 to TRBJ2-3; 9 positions match TRBD2. CDR3 length equals 16 residues. CDR1 is SGDLS and CDR2 is YYNGEE in the germline V gene. The J segment lost 7 bases and the V segment lost 0 bases, leaving 9 bases of the junction unmatched. The CDR3: CASSVDPAGGMNTQYF. The CDR3 region has the DNA TGTGCCAGCAGCGTAGATCCAGCGGGAGGTATGAATACGCAGTATTTT. Full variable domain (outside the CDR3, taken from reference TRBV9 and TRBJ2-3): DSGVTQTPKHLITATGQRVTLRCSPRSGDLSVYWYQQSLDQGLQFLIQYYNGEERAKGNILERFSAQQFPDLHSELNLSSLELGDSALYFCASSVDPAGGMNTQYFGPGTRLTVL.

This chain connects TRBV7-2 to TRBJ2-2; TRBD2 aligns across 15 bases. This CDR3 is built from 18 residues. Germline values: CDR1 SGHTA, CDR2 FQGNSA. The V segment lost 1 base and the J segment 7 bases; nucleotides outside the gene matches: 7. As DNA, the CDR3 is TGTGCCAGCAGCTTAGTCGGGACTAGCGGGAGGCAAAGCGGGGAGCTGTTTTTT. Translated, it gives CASSLVGTSGRQSGELFF.

The sample holds one count of this clone. This chain uses TRBV2 with TRBJ2-4; the D gene is possibly TRBD1 (5 bases). V was shortened by 4 bases and J by 3 bases, with 13 bases between the two germline ends. The CDR3 is 15 residues long. Germline CDR1 is SNHLY and CDR2 is FYNNEI. The CDR3 sequence is CASSGKGADKNIQYF. In DNA, the CDR3 is TGTGCCAGCAGTGGCAAAGGGGCCGACAAAAACATTCAGTACTTC. Using reference TRBV2 and TRBJ2-4 for the parts outside the CDR3, the full variable domain is EPEVTQTPSHQVTQMGQEVILRCVPISNHLYFYWYRQILGQKVEFLVSFYNNEISEKSEIFDDQFSVERPDGSNFTLKIRSTKLEDSAMYFCASSGKGADKNIQYFGAGTRLSVL.

The CDR3 sequence is CASSLETSGPYNEQFF. CDR3 nucleotide sequence: TGTGCCAGCAGCCTCGAGACTAGCGGACCTTACAATGAGCAGTTCTTC. This sequence joins TRBV5-6 and TRBJ2-1; 9 positions match TRBD2. The germline gives CDR1 SGHDT, CDR2 YYEEEE. V gave up 4 bases and J gave up 4 bases; unmatched junction bases: 9. This CDR3 is built from 16 residues.

The chain employs TRBV11-2 and TRBJ2-3; D perhaps matches TRBD2 (5 bases). The CDR3 covers 17 residues. Germline V gene data show CDR1 as SGHAT and CDR2 as FQNNGV. Trimming cost V 1 base and J 4 bases, with 18 bases left between them. For the CDR3, the DNA is TGTGCCAGCAGCTTAGGATGGAATAGCGTTACCTCAGATACGCAGTATTTT. This sequence encodes CASSLGWNSVTSDTQYF.

The gene calls are TRBV9 and TRBJ2-7, with a possible D match to TRBD2 (6 bases). Germline V CDR1 and CDR2: SGDLS, YYNGEE. The CDR3 extends over 15 amino acids. Deletions cut 3 bases from V and 2 bases from J, with 15 bases between. The CDR3 is CASSAPGAGPYEQYF. CDR3 in DNA: TGTGCCAGCAGCGCCCCGGGCGCGGGGCCCTACGAGCAGTACTTC.

This clone has only a few counts. V is TRBV28 and J is TRBJ1-3; 9 positions agree with TRBD1. There are 16 residues in the CDR3. The ends lost 4 bases at V and 2 bases at J; junction bases unmatched: 6. Germline V gene data show CDR1 as MDHEN and CDR2 as SYDVKM. CDR3 coding DNA: TGTGCCAGCAGTTCTCCCGGGACAGGGACTGGAAACACCATATATTTT. It encodes CASSSPGTGTGNTIYF.

This clone has only a few counts. This chain connects TRBV5-1 to TRBJ2-1; D might be TRBD2 (5 bases). The ends were cut back, 2 bases at V and 5 bases at J, with 8 bases in the middle. Germline loops: CDR1 SGHRS, CDR2 YFSETQ. CDR3 size: 13 residues. CDR3: CASSLGSDNEQFF. The CDR3 DNA follows: TGCGCCAGCAGCTTAGGTAGCGACAATGAGCAGTTCTTC.

This sequence joins TRBV28 and TRBJ2-7; the match to TRBD2 covers 8 bases. This CDR3 comprises 15 residues. CDR1 and CDR2 from the germline V gene are MDHEN and SYDVKM. V lost 5 bases to trimming and J lost 4 bases; unmatched junction nucleotides: 10. The CDR3 DNA reads TGTGCCAGCAGTACTCCGAGCGGGAGCCGGTACGAGCAGTACTTC. Translation: CASSTPSGSRYEQYF.

J is TRBJ2-7 and V is TRBV7-6; TRBD2 agrees at 7 bases. The V and J ends lost 5 bases and 1 base, in that order; junction bases with no gene match: 5. Germline values: CDR1 SGHVS, CDR2 FNYEAQ. This CDR3 is built from 14 residues. CDR3 amino acids: CASSPRTSSYEQYF. The CDR3 DNA sequence: TGTGCCAGCAGCCCTCGGACTAGTTCCTACGAGCAGTACTTC.

This clone was detected only once. The V and J genes are TRBV29-1 and TRBJ2-1; D not certain. The V gene's germline CDR1 is SQVTM and CDR2 ANQGSEA. The CDR3 is 13 amino acids. V was cut by 1 base and J by 7 bases, with 11 bases left in between. CDR3 amino acids: CSVEATSGNEQFF. The CDR3 coding sequence is TGCAGCGTTGAAGCTACCTCCGGGAATGAGCAGTTCTTC.

The V call is TRBV27, the J call TRBJ2-7; perhaps TRBD1 as D (5 bases). With 5 bases removed from V and 3 bases from J, the gap between germline ends came to 11 bases. This CDR3 has 13 amino acids. Germline CDR1 MNHEY, CDR2 SMNVEV (reference sequence). The CDR3 region is CASSILDSYEQYF. The CDR3 DNA follows: TGTGCCAGCAGTATTCTCGACAGCTACGAGCAGTACTTC.

This chain uses TRBV5-1 with TRBJ2-7; maybe TRBD2 (6 bases). Trimming removed 3 bases at V and 2 bases at J, with 12 bases between. Germline lookup yields CDR1 SGHRS and CDR2 YFSETQ. CDR3 length equals 14 residues. The CDR3: CASSSNGGAYEQYF. CDR3 nucleotide sequence: TGCGCCAGCAGCTCGAACGGGGGAGCCTACGAGCAGTACTTC.

The chain uses TRBV24-1 and TRBJ2-1; TRBD1 matches at 9 bases. Unmatched junction bases numbered 4, after V lost 3 bases and J lost 5 bases. Germline V gene lookup returns CDR1 KGHDR and CDR2 SFDVKD. The CDR3 sequence is 15 residues long. This chain's CDR3 is CATSDRDRVNNEQFF. CDR3 nucleotide sequence: TGTGCCACCAGTGATAGGGACAGGGTGAACAATGAGCAGTTCTTC.

The J gene is TRBJ2-7, the V gene TRBV5-5; no reliable D call. CDR3 length: 15 amino acids. The germline V and J ends were trimmed by 2 bases and 5 bases, with 17 bases remaining between them. Germline CDR1 reads SGHKS; CDR2 reads YYEKEE (reference sequence). The CDR3 DNA reads as TGTGCCAGCAGCTTACCTACCGCTTCACCGGACGAGCAGTACTTC. As protein: CASSLPTASPDEQYF.

The chain is built from TRBV2 and TRBJ2-5; 9 nucleotides agree with TRBD1. Germline V gene data show CDR1 as SNHLY and CDR2 as FYNNEI. This CDR3 region has 15 residues. The V and J ends lost 2 bases and 4 bases, in that order; junction bases with no gene match: 5. The CDR3 nucleotides are TGTGCCAGCAGTGAATGGGACAGGGAGACAGAGACCCAGTACTTC. This sequence encodes CASSEWDRETETQYF.

The V and J genes are TRBV7-7 and TRBJ1-3; D gene uncertain. The CDR3 loop spans 13 amino acids. In germline, CDR1 is SSHAT, CDR2 FNYEAQ (reference sequence). Trimming took 5 bases from V and 0 from J, leaving 5 bases between them. Here the CDR3 reads CASSASSGNTIYF. The DNA for the CDR3 is TGTGCCAGCAGCGCCAGCTCTGGAAACACCATATATTTT.

The CDR3 DNA reads as TGTGCCAGCAGCCAGAGGGCTTCACAAGAGACCCAGTACTTC. Protein product: CASSQRASQETQYF. The chain links TRBV11-2 to TRBJ2-5; D possibly corresponds to TRBD2 (5 bases). V was clipped by 5 bases and J by 2 bases, with 12 bases between them. This CDR3 is 14 amino acids long. The germline V gene has CDR1 SGHAT and CDR2 FQNNGV.

The rearrangement uses TRBV6-2 or TRBV6-3 and TRBJ1-2; 8 bases are a match to TRBD1. V dropped 4 bases and J dropped 6; count of bases not matched to a gene: 1. The CDR3 covers 12 residues. Germline V gene sequence: CDR1 MNHEY, CDR2 SVGEGT. CDR3 sequence reads: CASSSRGHGYTF. CDR3 sequence (DNA): TGTGCCAGCAGTTCCAGGGGGCATGGCTACACCTTC.

V is TRBV7-9 and J is TRBJ1-5; 8 positions agree with TRBD1. The CDR3 totals 14 residues. The germline V gene encodes CDR1 SEHNR and CDR2 FQNEAQ (reference sequence). V was clipped by 5 bases and J by 9 bases; unmatched bases: 9. CDR3 nucleotides: TGTGCCAGCAGCGATGGACAGGGTATGGGGCCCCAGCATTTT. It specifies CASSDGQGMGPQHF.

V gene TRBV19 combines with J gene TRBJ2-3, with a weak D call TRBD2 (7 bases). From germline, CDR1 is LNHDA and CDR2 SQIVND (reference sequence). Trimming stripped 3 bases from V and 2 bases from J, with 12 bases between. The CDR3 extends over 15 amino acids. The CDR3 here is CASSMGGQVTDTQYF. As DNA, the CDR3 is TGTGCCAGTAGTATGGGGGGGCAAGTCACAGATACGCAGTATTTT.

The rearrangement uses TRBV5-1 and TRBJ1-4, with 7 bases matching TRBD1. V trimming: 1 base; J trimming: 8 bases; junction bases outside the gene matches: 8. CDR1 and CDR2 (germline): SGHRS, YFSETQ. The length of the CDR3 is 15 residues. In DNA form, the CDR3 reads TGCGCCAGCAGCTTGCAGGGGGAGGTATGGGAAAAACTGTTTTTT. Translated: CASSLQGEVWEKLFF.

This chain joins TRBV5-1 and TRBJ1-2, with 11 bases aligning to TRBD1. Germline CDR1 reads SGHRS; CDR2 reads YFSETQ. This CDR3 contains 16 residues. V gave up 4 bases and J gave up 8 bases; unmatched junction bases: 13. The CDR3 loop reads CASSIQSGTGGLGYTF. CDR3 DNA sequence: TGCGCCAGCAGCATCCAATCCGGGACAGGGGGTTTAGGCTACACCTTC.